The rows below give T cell receptor beta chains drawn from one sample of a study of control samples from healthy donors and cancer patients. Libraries were prepared by immunoSEQ multiplex PCR; TCRdb keeps only in-frame clonotypes and omits some of them. This table holds around 180,000 clones, roughly 92% found once. The source material was blood. Every receptor here comes from a woman aged 18-29 years in good health. CDR3s include the opening cysteine and the closing phenylalanine or tryptophan. Expanded clones get a size class; other rows say once, few or many, or leave the size out.

clone size | V gene | CDR3 protein
NA | TRBV27 | CASIPYRGNTEAFF
NA | TRBV7-2 | CASSLHRRAEAFF
few | TRBV19 | CASSIFGGEGKAFF
NA | TRBV28 | CASSSRLYQGSGYTF
NA | TRBV7-2 | CASSLFLGLQPQHF
NA | TRBV7-8 | CAGPSNGNTIYF
NA | TRBV9 | CASSKPGQGSSTIYF
NA | TRBV19 | CASRALGGQQPQHF
NA | TRBV6-5 | CASRVTGGTEAFF
NA | TRBV11-3 | CASSSRVGMNTEAFF
NA | TRBV5-4 | CASSLGTGPAANEKLFF
NA | TRBV7-9 | CASSLMSAGEKLFF
NA | TRBV15 | CATSVSSSGNTIYF
NA | TRBV2 | CASSAGGSGGDTQYF
NA | TRBV6-5 | CATRRREAYGYTF
NA | TRBV6-2/TRBV6-3 | CASSYSGGGGETQYF
NA | TRBV3-1/TRBV3-2 | CASSLRDPTTDTQYF
NA | TRBV28 | CASRSGTVTEKLFF
NA | TRBV19 | CASTGGAYNEQFF
once | TRBV18 | CASSRTDGNQPQHF
NA | TRBV9 | CASSVLGAGGDTQYF
NA | TRBV7-2 | CASSHGGDNSPLHF
NA | TRBV9 | CASSGSIYTEAFF
NA | TRBV5-5 | CASSSKWASAGETQYF
NA | TRBV5-6 | CASSLNSEAFF
NA | TRBV6-2/TRBV6-3 | CASSSPRIRTAEQYF
NA | TRBV4-1 | CASSQVLAGGRETQYF
NA | TRBV4-1 | CASSQGQQAGANVLTF
NA | TRBV6-2/TRBV6-3 | CASSFDVDRVFNEQFF
NA | TRBV19 | CASTDRSGGYGYTF
NA | TRBV12-3/TRBV12-4 | CASSPGRSYGYTF
NA | TRBV10-1 | CASSNTGELFF
NA | TRBV28 | CASSLSSGVAYEQYF
NA | TRBV18 | CASSLGGDSNYGYTF
once | TRBV5-6 | CASSLGTGYYGYTF
NA | TRBV24-1 | CATSASSGTPPYEQYF
NA | TRBV2 | CASTADTLNTEAFF
NA | TRBV18 | CASSPTNRDRARYTF
NA | TRBV6-4 | CASSDSLDNEQFF
NA | TRBV28 | CASSFGGAGDTQYF
NA | TRBV7-6 | CASSLEADLLSAEAFF
NA | TRBV18 | CASSPRGQGINEKLFF
NA | TRBV29-1 | CSAATGLNTEAFF
NA | TRBV5-1 | CASSLMGLDEQYF
NA | TRBV13 | CASSLVGTSYNEQFF
NA | TRBV5-6 | CASSDRGDRVGYEQYF
once | TRBV28 | CASTSPAGAGEKLFF
NA | TRBV21-1 | CASSKCGGTEAFF
NA | TRBV6-5 | CASTYNPYSPLHF
NA | TRBV10-3 | CAISSLAVETTDTQYF
NA | TRBV13 | CASSFRPGVSSSYEQYF
NA | TRBV7-2 | CASSYRGIGELFF
few | TRBV30 | CAWRPGTRGDKNIQYF
NA | TRBV5-5 | CASSNRQGRLNTEAFF
NA | TRBV5-5 | CASSLVLDRATYEQYF